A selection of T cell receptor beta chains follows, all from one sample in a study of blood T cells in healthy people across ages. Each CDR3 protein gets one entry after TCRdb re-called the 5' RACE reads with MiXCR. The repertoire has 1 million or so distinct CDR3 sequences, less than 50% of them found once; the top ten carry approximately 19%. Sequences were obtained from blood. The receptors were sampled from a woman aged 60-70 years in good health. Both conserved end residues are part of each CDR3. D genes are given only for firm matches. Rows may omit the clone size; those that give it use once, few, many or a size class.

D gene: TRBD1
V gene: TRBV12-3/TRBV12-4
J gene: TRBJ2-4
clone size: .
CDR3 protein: CASSPGDRGVAKNIQYF
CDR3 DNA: TGTGCCAGCAGCCCCGGGGACAGGGGTGTAGCCAAAAACATTCAGTACTTC

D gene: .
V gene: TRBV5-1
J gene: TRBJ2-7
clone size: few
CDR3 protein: CASSLGLLGDEQYF
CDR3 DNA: TGCGCCAGCAGCTTGGGCCTCCTGGGGGACGAGCAGTACTTC

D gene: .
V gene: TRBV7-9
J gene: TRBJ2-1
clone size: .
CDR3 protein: CASSFADNEQFF
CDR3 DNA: TGTGCCAGCAGCTTCGCAGACAATGAGCAGTTCTTC

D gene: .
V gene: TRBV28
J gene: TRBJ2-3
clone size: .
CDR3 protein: CANSLSTDTQYF
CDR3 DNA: TGTGCTAACAGTTTAAGCACAGATACGCAGTATTTT

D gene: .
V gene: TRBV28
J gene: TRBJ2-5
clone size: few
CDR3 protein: CASTSTGHQETQYF
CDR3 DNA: TGTGCCAGCACCTCGACGGGACATCAAGAGACCCAGTACTTC

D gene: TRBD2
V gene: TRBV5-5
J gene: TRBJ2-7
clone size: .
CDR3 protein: CASSNVWTGLAGEQYF
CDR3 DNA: TGTGCCAGCAGCAATGTGTGGACGGGACTAGCGGGCGAGCAGTACTTC

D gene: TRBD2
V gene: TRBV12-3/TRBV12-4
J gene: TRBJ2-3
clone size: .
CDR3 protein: CASSYGREPDTQYF
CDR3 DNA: TGTGCCAGCAGTTATGGGCGGGAGCCAGATACGCAGTATTTT

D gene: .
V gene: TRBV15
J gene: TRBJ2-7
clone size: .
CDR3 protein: CATSRDIRASEQYF
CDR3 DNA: TGTGCCACCAGCAGAGATATCAGGGCAAGCGAGCAGTACTTC

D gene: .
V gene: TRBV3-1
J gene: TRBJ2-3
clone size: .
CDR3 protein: CASSQTTQAAPTDTQYF
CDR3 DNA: TGTGCCAGCAGCCAAACTACCCAGGCGGCCCCCACAGATACGCAGTATTTT

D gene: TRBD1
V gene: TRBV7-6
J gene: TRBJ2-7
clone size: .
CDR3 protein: CASSLRAPDRGPEQYF
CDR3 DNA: TGTGCCAGCAGCTTAAGGGCCCCGGACAGGGGGCCCGAGCAGTACTTC

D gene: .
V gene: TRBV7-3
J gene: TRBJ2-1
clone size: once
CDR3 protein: CASSLFGDNAAQFF
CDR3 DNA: TGTGCCAGCAGCTTATTTGGGGACAACGCCGCACAGTTCTTC

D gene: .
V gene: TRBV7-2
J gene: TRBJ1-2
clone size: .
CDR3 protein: CASSPPGGSRDGYTF
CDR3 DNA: TGTGCCAGCAGCCCCCCCGGGGGGTCCCGAGATGGCTACACCTTC

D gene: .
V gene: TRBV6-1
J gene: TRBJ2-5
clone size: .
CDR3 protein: CASSKDNQETQYF
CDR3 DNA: TGTGCCAGCAGCAAGGACAACCAAGAGACCCAGTACTTC

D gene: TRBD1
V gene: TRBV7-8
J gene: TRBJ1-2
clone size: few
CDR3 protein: CASSPGQGDNYGYTF
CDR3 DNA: TGTGCCAGCAGCCCCGGACAGGGGGATAACTATGGCTACACCTTC

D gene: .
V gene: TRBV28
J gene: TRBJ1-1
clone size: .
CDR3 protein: CASLGGGTEAFF
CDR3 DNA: TGTGCCAGCCTCGGGGGTGGTACTGAAGCTTTCTTT

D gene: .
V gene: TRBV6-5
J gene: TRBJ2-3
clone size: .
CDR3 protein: CASRLRRRASDTQYF
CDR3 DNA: TGTGCCAGCAGGCTGCGGCGGAGGGCTAGCGATACGCAGTATTTT

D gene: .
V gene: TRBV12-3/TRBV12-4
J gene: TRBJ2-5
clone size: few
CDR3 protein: CASSLEGFGGTQYF
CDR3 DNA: TGTGCCAGCAGTTTAGAAGGGTTTGGAGGGACCCAGTACTTC

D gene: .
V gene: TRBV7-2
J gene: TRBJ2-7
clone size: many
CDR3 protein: CASSLTGTSHEQYF
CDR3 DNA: TGTGCCAGCAGCTTGACCGGGACAAGCCACGAGCAGTACTTC

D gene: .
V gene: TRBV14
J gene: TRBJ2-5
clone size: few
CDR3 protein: CASSQNGRYQETQYF
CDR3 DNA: TGTGCCAGCAGCCAAAACGGGAGATACCAAGAGACCCAGTACTTC

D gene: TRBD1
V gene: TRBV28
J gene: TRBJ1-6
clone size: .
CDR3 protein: CASGQGDSPPHF
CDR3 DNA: TGTGCCAGCGGACAGGGAGATTCACCCCCCCACTTT

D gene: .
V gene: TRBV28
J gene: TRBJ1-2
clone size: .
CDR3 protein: CASSEGGDYGYTF
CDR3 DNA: TGTGCCAGCAGCGAGGGTGGTGACTATGGCTACACCTTC

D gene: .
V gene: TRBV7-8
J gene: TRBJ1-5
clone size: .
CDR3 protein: CASSSLGGTNQPQHF
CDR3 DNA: TGTGCCAGCAGCTCCCTAGGCGGGACGAATCAGCCCCAGCATTTT

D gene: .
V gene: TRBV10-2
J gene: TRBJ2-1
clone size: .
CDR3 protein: CASGETRDNEQFF
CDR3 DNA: TGCGCCAGCGGGGAGACTAGAGACAATGAGCAGTTCTTC

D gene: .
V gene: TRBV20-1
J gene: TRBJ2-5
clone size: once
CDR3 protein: CSAVDGLARETQYF
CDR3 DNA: TGCAGTGCCGTGGACGGTCTAGCGAGGGAGACCCAGTACTTC

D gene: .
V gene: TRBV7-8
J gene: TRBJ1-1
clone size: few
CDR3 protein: CASSLAIRGSTEAFF
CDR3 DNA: TGTGCCAGCAGCTTAGCGATCAGAGGGAGCACTGAAGCTTTCTTT

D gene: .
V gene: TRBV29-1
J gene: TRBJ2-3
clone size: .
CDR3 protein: CSVGETDTQYF
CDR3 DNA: TGCAGCGTTGGGGAGACAGATACGCAGTATTTT

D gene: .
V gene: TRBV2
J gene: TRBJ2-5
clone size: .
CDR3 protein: CASSEGGVGLETQYF
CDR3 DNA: TGTGCCAGCAGTGAAGGGGGAGTGGGTTTAGAGACCCAGTACTTC

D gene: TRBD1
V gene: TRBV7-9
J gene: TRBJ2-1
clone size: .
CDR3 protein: CASSLGRQGARETQFF
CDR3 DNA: TGTGCCAGCAGCTTAGGACGACAGGGAGCTAGAGAGACCCAGTTCTTC

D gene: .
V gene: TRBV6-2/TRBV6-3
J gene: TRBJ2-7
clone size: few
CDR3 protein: CASSFSRLGYEQYF
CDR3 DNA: TGTGCCAGCAGTTTTTCGAGACTCGGCTACGAGCAGTACTTC

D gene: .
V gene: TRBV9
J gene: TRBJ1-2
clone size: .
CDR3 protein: CASSVAGGQANYGHTF
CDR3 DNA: TGTGCCAGCAGCGTAGCTGGGGGACAAGCTAACTATGGCCACACCTTC

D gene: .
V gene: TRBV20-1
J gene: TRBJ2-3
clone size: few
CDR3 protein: CSARDSRDDTDTQYF
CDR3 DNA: TGCAGTGCTAGAGATTCCCGGGACGACACAGATACGCAGTATTTT

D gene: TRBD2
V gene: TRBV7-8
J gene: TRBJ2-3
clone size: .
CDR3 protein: CASSPVRGSRPDTQYF
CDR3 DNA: TGTGCCAGCAGCCCAGTTCGCGGGAGTCGTCCAGATACGCAGTATTTT

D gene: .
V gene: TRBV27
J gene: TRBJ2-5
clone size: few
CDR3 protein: CASGRTQETQYF
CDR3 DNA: TGTGCCAGCGGACGCACCCAAGAGACCCAGTACTTC

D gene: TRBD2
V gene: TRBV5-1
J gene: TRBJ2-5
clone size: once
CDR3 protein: CASSLRSGLAGGLETQYF
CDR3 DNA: TGCGCCAGCAGCCTACGTTCCGGACTAGCGGGAGGTCTAGAGACCCAGTACTTC

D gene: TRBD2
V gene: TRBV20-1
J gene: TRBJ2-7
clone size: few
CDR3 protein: CSAAGTSGRPYEQYF
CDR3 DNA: TGCAGTGCTGCAGGGACTAGCGGGAGACCCTACGAGCAGTACTTC

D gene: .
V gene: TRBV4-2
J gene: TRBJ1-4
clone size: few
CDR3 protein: CASSQPAGSPNEKLFF
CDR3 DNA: TGTGCCAGCAGCCAACCCGCCGGCTCACCTAATGAAAAACTGTTTTTT

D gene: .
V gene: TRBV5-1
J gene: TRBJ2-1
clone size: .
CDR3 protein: CASSLKLGLSSYNEQFF
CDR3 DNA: TGCGCCAGCAGCTTGAAGCTGGGACTGAGCTCCTACAATGAGCAGTTCTTC

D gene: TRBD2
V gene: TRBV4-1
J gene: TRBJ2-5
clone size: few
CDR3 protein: CASSHGLAGIQETQYF
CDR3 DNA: TGCGCCAGCAGCCACGGACTAGCGGGTATACAAGAGACCCAGTACTTC

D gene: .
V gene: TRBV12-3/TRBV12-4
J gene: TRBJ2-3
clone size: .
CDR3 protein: CASSQRAGSTDTQYF
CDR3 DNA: TGTGCCAGCTCACAACGGGCGGGGAGCACAGATACGCAGTATTTT

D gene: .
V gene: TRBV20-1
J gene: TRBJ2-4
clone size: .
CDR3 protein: CSARPVNAREQYF
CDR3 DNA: TGCAGTGCTAGACCGGTCAACGCCCGGGAGCAGTACTTC

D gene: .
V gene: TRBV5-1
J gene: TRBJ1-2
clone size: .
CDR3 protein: CASSLETGYYGYTF
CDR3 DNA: TGCGCCAGCAGCTTAGAGACAGGTTACTATGGCTACACCTTC

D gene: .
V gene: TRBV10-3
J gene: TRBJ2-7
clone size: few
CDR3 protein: CAISGGAGSYEQYF
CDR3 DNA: TGTGCCATCAGTGGCGGGGCTGGCTCCTACGAGCAGTACTTC

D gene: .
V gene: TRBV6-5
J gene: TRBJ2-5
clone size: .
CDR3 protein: CASSYQLQETQYF
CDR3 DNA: TGTGCCAGCAGTTATCAGCTTCAAGAGACCCAGTACTTC

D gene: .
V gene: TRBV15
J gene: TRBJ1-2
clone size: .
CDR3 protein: CATSRVIRDGYTF
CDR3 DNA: TGTGCCACCAGCAGAGTAATCAGGGATGGCTACACCTTC

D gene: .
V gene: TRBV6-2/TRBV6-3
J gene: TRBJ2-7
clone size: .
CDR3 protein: CASSYYRDEQYF
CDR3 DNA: TGTGCCAGCAGTTACTACCGGGACGAGCAGTACTTC

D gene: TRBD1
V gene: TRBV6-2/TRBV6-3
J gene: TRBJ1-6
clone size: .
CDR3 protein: CASKQQGANSPLHF
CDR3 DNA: TGTGCCAGCAAACAACAGGGGGCAAATTCACCCCTCCACTTT

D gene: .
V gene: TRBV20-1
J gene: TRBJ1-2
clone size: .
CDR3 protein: CSVPHGTNYGYTF
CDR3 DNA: TGCAGTGTCCCGCACGGGACTAACTATGGCTACACCTTC

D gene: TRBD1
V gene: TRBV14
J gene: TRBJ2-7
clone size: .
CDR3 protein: CASSPTTRQGAYGQYF
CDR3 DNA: TGTGCCAGCAGCCCAACCACCCGACAGGGGGCCTACGGGCAGTACTTC

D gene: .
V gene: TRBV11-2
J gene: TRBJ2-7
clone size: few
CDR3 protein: CASSPAEAGSSYEQYF
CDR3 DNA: TGTGCCAGCAGCCCCGCGGAGGCAGGTTCATCCTACGAGCAGTACTTC

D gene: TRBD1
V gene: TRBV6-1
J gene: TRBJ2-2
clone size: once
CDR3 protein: CASIQGPNTGELFF
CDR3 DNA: TGTGCCAGTATACAGGGGCCTAACACCGGGGAGCTGTTTTTT

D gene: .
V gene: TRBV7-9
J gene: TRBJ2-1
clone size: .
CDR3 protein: CASSSATEQFF
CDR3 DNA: TGTGCCAGCAGCTCCGCCACCGAGCAGTTCTTC

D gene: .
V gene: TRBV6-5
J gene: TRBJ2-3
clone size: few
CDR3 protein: CASSYSIGPSRAARNTDTQYF
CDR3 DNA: TGTGCCAGCAGTTACTCGATCGGACCATCTCGGGCAGCACGGAACACAGATACGCAGTATTTT

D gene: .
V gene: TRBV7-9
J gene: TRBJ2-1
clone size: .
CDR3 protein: CASSWGPPSLNNEQFF
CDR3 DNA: TGTGCCAGCAGCTGGGGGCCGCCATCCCTAAACAATGAGCAGTTCTTC

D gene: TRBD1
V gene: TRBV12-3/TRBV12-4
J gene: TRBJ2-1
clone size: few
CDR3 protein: CASKTGTGYNEQFF
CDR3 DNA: TGTGCCAGCAAAACCGGGACAGGGTACAATGAGCAGTTCTTC

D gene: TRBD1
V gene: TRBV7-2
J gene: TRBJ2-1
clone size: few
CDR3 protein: CASSPRTGVRNEQFF
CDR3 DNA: TGTGCCAGCAGCCCACGGACAGGGGTCAGGAATGAGCAGTTCTTC

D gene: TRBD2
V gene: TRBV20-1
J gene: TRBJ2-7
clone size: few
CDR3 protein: CSAGHIAGGPYEQYF
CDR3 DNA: TGCAGTGCTGGCCACATAGCGGGAGGGCCCTACGAGCAGTACTTC

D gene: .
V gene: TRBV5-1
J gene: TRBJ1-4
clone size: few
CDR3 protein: CASSGTVATNEKLFF
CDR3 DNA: TGCGCCAGCAGCGGGACGGTTGCAACTAATGAAAAACTGTTTTTT

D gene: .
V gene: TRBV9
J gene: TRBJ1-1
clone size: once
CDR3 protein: CASSPGGVDTEAFF
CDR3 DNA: TGTGCCAGCAGCCCGGGGGGGGTCGACACTGAGGCTTTCTTT

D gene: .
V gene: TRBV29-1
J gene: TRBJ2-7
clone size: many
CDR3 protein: CSVEDPNNYEQYF
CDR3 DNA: TGCAGCGTTGAAGATCCCAATAACTACGAGCAGTACTTC

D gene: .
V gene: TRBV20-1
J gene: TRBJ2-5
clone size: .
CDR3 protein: CSASLPGVETQYF
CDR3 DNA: TGCAGTGCTAGTCTCCCGGGAGTGGAGACCCAGTACTTC